Listed below are T cell receptor beta chains from one sample, sequenced in a study of T cells after yellow fever vaccination. TCRdb passed the 5' RACE reads through MiXCR, listing each CDR3 protein once. The sample shows hundreds of thousands of distinct CDR3 sequences, about a sixth of them seen only once. Sequencing used PBMCs, obtained less than 6 days after the first yellow fever vaccination. The receptors were gathered from a man younger than 30 who received the YFV17D yellow fever vaccine. Each CDR3 is given with its conserved first and last residue. The D gene is left open where the match is weak. Clone size, where shown, is once, few, many, or a class for clones that have expanded.

D gene,J gene,clone size,V gene,CDR3 DNA,CDR3 protein
.,TRBJ1-5,few,TRBV11-1,TGTGCCAGCAGCTTAACGGGTTTGCAGCCCCAGCATTTT,CASSLTGLQPQHF
.,TRBJ2-6,few,TRBV20-1,TGCAGTGCTAGAGATCTCAGTTCCGGGGCCAACGTCCTGACTTTC,CSARDLSSGANVLTF
.,TRBJ2-1,.,TRBV21-1,TGTGCCAGCAGCAAAGGAGGGGGCATTTACAATGAGCAGTTCTTC,CASSKGGGIYNEQFF
.,TRBJ2-3,few,TRBV24-1,TGTGCCACCAGTGACCCCTCTAGCGACCCACGAGATACGCAGTATTTT,CATSDPSSDPRDTQYF
.,TRBJ1-4,.,TRBV4-2,TGTGCCAGCAGCCCGCGGACGGGAGTTAATGAAAAACTGTTTTTT,CASSPRTGVNEKLFF
TRBD2,TRBJ2-5,.,TRBV4-1,TGCGCCAGCAGCCAAGCCCATCTAAAAAGCGGGGGGGCGACCCAGTACTTC,CASSQAHLKSGGATQYF
TRBD1,TRBJ1-1,.,TRBV12-3/TRBV12-4,TGTGCCAGCAGTACAGGGGCTTTCGGCACTGAAGCTTTCTTT,CASSTGAFGTEAFF
.,TRBJ1-4,.,TRBV5-1,TGCGCCAGCAGCGGACGACCCAGGGCGCTCGGGGAAAAACTGTTTTTT,CASSGRPRALGEKLFF
.,TRBJ2-4,.,TRBV7-9,TGTGCCAGCAGCTTAGAAGGGCGAAACATTCAGTACTTC,CASSLEGRNIQYF
.,TRBJ1-1,few,TRBV10-3,TGTGCCATCAGAGACGGAAGGACAGCCGTGACGACTGAAGCTTTCTTT,CAIRDGRTAVTTEAFF
.,TRBJ2-3,.,TRBV20-1,TGCAGTGCTACGAAGGGGGTCGGGACTACAGATACGCAGTATTTT,CSATKGVGTTDTQYF
.,TRBJ1-1,.,TRBV25-1,TGTGCCAGCAGACGAACCGGGACAATGGATACTGAAGCTTTCTTT,CASRRTGTMDTEAFF
TRBD2,TRBJ2-1,few,TRBV27,TGTGCCAGCAGGGGACTAGCGGGGGTCTACAATGAGCAGTTCTTC,CASRGLAGVYNEQFF
TRBD2,TRBJ2-3,many,TRBV30,TGTGCCTGGAGTTGGGAGGGAGCGGATACGCAGTATTTT,CAWSWEGADTQYF
.,TRBJ2-1,.,TRBV30,TGTGCCATGGTGCTTAGCTATGAGCAGTTCTTC,CAMVLSYEQFF
.,TRBJ2-3,few,TRBV7-2,TGTGCCAGCAGCCTCCCCCGGCCCAATTTCACAGATACGCAGTATTTT,CASSLPRPNFTDTQYF
TRBD2,TRBJ2-3,few,TRBV7-3,TGTGCCAGCAGCCCGGGGGGGAGAACGCAGTATTTT,CASSPGGRTQYF
.,TRBJ2-5,.,TRBV2,TGTGCCAGCAGGAACAGGGACGGGACCCAGTACTTC,CASRNRDGTQYF
.,TRBJ2-2,many,TRBV4-1,TGCGCCAGCAGCCACAGCAAGGGTGACACCGGGGAGCTGTTTTTT,CASSHSKGDTGELFF
.,TRBJ2-5,.,TRBV7-8,TGTGCCAGCAGCCCCCCCCCTGATCAACCTCAAGAGACCCAGTACTTC,CASSPPPDQPQETQYF
.,TRBJ1-5,few,TRBV5-1,TGCGCCAGCAGCTTGGATGCCCTTAGCCAGCCCCAGCATTTT,CASSLDALSQPQHF
TRBD1,TRBJ1-2,few,TRBV2,TGTGCCAGCAGGGACAGGGAAGTAGATGGCTACACCTTC,CASRDREVDGYTF
TRBD1,TRBJ2-2,few,TRBV7-9,TGTGCCAGCAGCCGCACAGGGGCCAACGCCGGGGAGCTGTTTTTT,CASSRTGANAGELFF
TRBD1,TRBJ2-3,many,TRBV4-3,TGCGCCAGCAGCCAAGGGGGACAGGGCACAGATACGCAGTATTTT,CASSQGGQGTDTQYF
TRBD2,TRBJ2-1,.,TRBV4-1,TGCGCCAGCAGCCAAGTTAGCGGGGGGGCTATTTCCTACAATGAGCAGTTCTTC,CASSQVSGGAISYNEQFF
TRBD1,TRBJ2-7,.,TRBV5-5,TGTGCCAGCAGCTTAAGTCCGGACAGGGGGTACGAGCAGTACTTC,CASSLSPDRGYEQYF
TRBD1,TRBJ1-1,.,TRBV5-1,TGCGCCAGCAGCTTGGTTCCAGGGGGCGCGGCTTTCTTT,CASSLVPGGAAFF
TRBD1,TRBJ2-5,few,TRBV3-1,TGTGCCAGCAGCCTTCGACAGGGGGTCCCTCAAGAGACCCAGTACTTC,CASSLRQGVPQETQYF
.,TRBJ2-6,many,TRBV2,TGTGCCAGCAGCCGGGACAACTCTGGGGCCAACGTCCTGACTTTC,CASSRDNSGANVLTF
.,TRBJ1-4,.,TRBV3-1,TGTGCCAGCAGCCAACAGGGTGGGACAACTAATGAAAAACTGTTTTTT,CASSQQGGTTNEKLFF
.,TRBJ2-1,few,TRBV25-1,TGTGCCAGCAGTGATCCCGCAGGGTTCGGCTACAATGAGCAGTTCTTC,CASSDPAGFGYNEQFF
TRBD2,TRBJ2-1,few,TRBV5-4,TGTGCCAGCAGAAAAGGGAGGGATGAGCAGTTCTTC,CASRKGRDEQFF
.,TRBJ1-4,.,TRBV7-9,TGTGCCAGCAGCGACACCCAACAGGGAGGCACTAATGAAAAACTGTTTTTT,CASSDTQQGGTNEKLFF
TRBD2,TRBJ2-1,few,TRBV6-1,TGTGCCAGCAGTGACCAGCGGGGGGCCGGTCAGCAGTTCTTC,CASSDQRGAGQQFF
TRBD1,TRBJ1-4,few,TRBV5-1,TGCGCCAGCAGCTTAACAGGGGCGGCAACTAATGAAAAACTGTTTTTT,CASSLTGAATNEKLFF
.,TRBJ1-4,.,TRBV6-2/TRBV6-3,TGTGCCAGCAGACCACCCGGGGATTATAATGAAAAACTGTTTTTT,CASRPPGDYNEKLFF
TRBD1,TRBJ2-7,.,TRBV6-2/TRBV6-3,TGTGCCAGCAGTTACTCGACGACAGGGGGTGAGGACGAGCAGTACTTC,CASSYSTTGGEDEQYF
.,TRBJ2-3,many,TRBV12-3/TRBV12-4,TGTGCCAGCAGCGTTGACAGCCCAAGCGGTACGCAGTATTTT,CASSVDSPSGTQYF
.,TRBJ2-5,few,TRBV28,TGTGCCAGCAGTTCCCCCAAGGGCGGAGCCAGGACCCAGTACTTC,CASSSPKGGARTQYF
.,TRBJ1-5,few,TRBV12-3/TRBV12-4,TGTGCCAGCATAAAGGGACCCCATCAGCCCCAGCATTTT,CASIKGPHQPQHF
.,TRBJ2-1,.,TRBV4-3,TGCGCCAGCAGCCAAGTAAGGGGGTACGAGCAGTTCTTC,CASSQVRGYEQFF